The T cell receptor beta chain under discussion was sequenced for a study of OX40 agonist ivuxolimab in advanced cancers. Overall study: Of the patients, three showed partial responses, one with hepatocellular carcinoma and two with cutaneous melanoma. Study outcomes and limitations: Fewer expanded clones were found on average in CD4+ than in CD8+ T cells.

The V gene's germline CDR1 is SGHRS and CDR2 YFSETQ. Trimming took 4 bases from V and 3 from J; bases not matched to a gene: 9. This CDR3 has 16 amino acids. On this clone itself: Its matching antigen is unknown.

Sequencing used immunoSEQ multiplex PCR; TCRdb keeps in-frame clones, though not all of them. The sample holds about 81,000 clones, 84% seen once. The chain carries TRBV5-1 and TRBJ2-7; the match to TRBD1 covers 11 bases. The origin of this receptor is an adult with an advanced solid tumor such as melanoma, head and neck, liver or kidney cancer. The input for sequencing was CD4+ or CD8+ T cells sorted from blood, taken in a trial of the OX40 agonist ivuxolimab. The DNA for the CDR3 is TGCGCCAGCAGCGCATTACGGGACAGGGGGATCTACGAGCAGTACGTC. Amino acid sequence: CASSALRDRGIYEQYV.